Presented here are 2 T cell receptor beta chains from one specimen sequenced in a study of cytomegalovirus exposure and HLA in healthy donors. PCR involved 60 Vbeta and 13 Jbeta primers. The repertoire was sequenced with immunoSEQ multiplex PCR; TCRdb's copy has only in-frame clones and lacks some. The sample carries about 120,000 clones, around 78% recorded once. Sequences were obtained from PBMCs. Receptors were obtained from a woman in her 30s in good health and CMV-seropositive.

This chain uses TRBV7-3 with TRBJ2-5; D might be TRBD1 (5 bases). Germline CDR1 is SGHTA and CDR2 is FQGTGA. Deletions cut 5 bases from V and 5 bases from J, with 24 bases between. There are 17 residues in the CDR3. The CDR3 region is CASSPIHAQVLGETQYF. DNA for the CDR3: TGTGCCAGCAGCCCGATCCACGCACAGGTCCTCGGGGAGACCCAGTACTTC.

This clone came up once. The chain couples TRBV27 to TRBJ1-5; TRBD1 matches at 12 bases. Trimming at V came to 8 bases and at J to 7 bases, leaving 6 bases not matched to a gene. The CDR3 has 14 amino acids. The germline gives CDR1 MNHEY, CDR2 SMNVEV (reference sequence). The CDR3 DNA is TGTGCCAGCCGGGGACAGGGGGCATCGCAGCCCCAGCATTTT. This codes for CASRGQGASQPQHF.